This TCR beta chain was profiled in a study of shared clonotypes between healthy human individuals. Study-level information: Each donor's CD4 naive and CD4 memory cells filled three plates apiece, CD8 naive two, and CD8 memory one.

CDR3 size: 13 residues. In germline, CDR1 is LNHDA, CDR2 SQIVND (reference sequence). V lost 6 bases and J lost 4, with 10 bases in between. CD8 cells regarded as naive lacked CD45RO, were positively chosen for CCR7, and omitted terminally differentiated effector memory CD45RA+ cells. TCRdb's table, derived via immunoSEQ multiplex PCR, lists solely in-frame clones and lacks some. The sample holds hundreds of thousands of clones, 90% to 97% seen once. V is TRBV19 and J is TRBJ2-1; D might be TRBD1 (5 bases). Sequencing was carried out using naive CD8+ T cells sorted from blood. This TCR came from a woman in her 30s in good health. CDR3 in DNA: TGTGCCAGTAGCGGACATGGATACAATGAGCAGTTCTTC. Residues: CASSGHGYNEQFF.